This is a list of T cell receptor beta chains from one sample in a study of PD-1 blockade in classical Hodgkin lymphoma. Sequencing used immunoSEQ multiplex PCR; TCRdb keeps in-frame clones, though not all of them. The table has roughly 96,000 clones, 90% to 95% seen once. Sample: peripheral blood mononuclear cells (PBMCs), taken before the fourth cycle of nivolumab. The receptors were sampled from a human donor with classical Hodgkin lymphoma. CDR3s include the opening cysteine and the closing phenylalanine or tryptophan. Fields, in order: D gene, clone size, V gene, J gene, CDR3 protein, CDR3 DNA. D genes are given only for firm matches. Size is stated for part of the rows, as once, few or many counts, or as a class when the clone is expanded.

NA,once,TRBV29-1,TRBJ1-3,CSASFSGNTIYF,TGCAGCGCATCTTTCTCTGGAAACACCATATATTTT
TRBD2,NA,TRBV5-3,TRBJ2-5,CPVGLWETQYF,TGTCCGGTGGGACTATGGGAGACCCAGTACTTC
NA,NA,TRBV29-1,TRBJ1-5,CSLAGRRQPQHF,TGCAGCCTGGCGGGGCGCAGACAGCCCCAGCATTTT
NA,NA,TRBV2,TRBJ1-2,CATSDTYGYTF,TGTGCCACCTCGGACACCTATGGCTACACCTTC
NA,NA,TRBV25-1,TRBJ2-1,CASSDPGLLSYNEQFF,TGTGCCAGCAGTGACCCCGGACTCCTTTCCTACAATGAGCAGTTCTTC
TRBD2,NA,TRBV2,TRBJ2-2,CASSEAALAGVVGELFF,TGTGCCAGCAGTGAAGCAGCACTAGCGGGAGTCGTGGGGGAGCTGTTTTTT
NA,NA,TRBV20-1,TRBJ2-7,CSARIGAQYF,TGCAGTGCTAGAATAGGTGCGCAGTACTTC
TRBD1,NA,TRBV7-7,TRBJ2-7,CASSLSRGRNYEQYF,TGTGCCAGCAGCTTGTCCAGGGGGCGAAACTACGAGCAGTACTTC
NA,once,TRBV30,TRBJ2-5,CAWSGVLGETQYF,TGTGCCTGGAGTGGGGTCCTAGGGGAGACCCAGTACTTC
TRBD2,NA,TRBV19,TRBJ2-1,CASSIPGLANPNEQFF,TGTGCCAGTAGTATACCGGGACTAGCGAATCCCAATGAGCAGTTCTTC
TRBD1,NA,TRBV6-1,TRBJ2-1,CASPSGTGLYNEQFF,TGTGCCAGCCCCTCCGGGACAGGGTTATACAATGAGCAGTTCTTC